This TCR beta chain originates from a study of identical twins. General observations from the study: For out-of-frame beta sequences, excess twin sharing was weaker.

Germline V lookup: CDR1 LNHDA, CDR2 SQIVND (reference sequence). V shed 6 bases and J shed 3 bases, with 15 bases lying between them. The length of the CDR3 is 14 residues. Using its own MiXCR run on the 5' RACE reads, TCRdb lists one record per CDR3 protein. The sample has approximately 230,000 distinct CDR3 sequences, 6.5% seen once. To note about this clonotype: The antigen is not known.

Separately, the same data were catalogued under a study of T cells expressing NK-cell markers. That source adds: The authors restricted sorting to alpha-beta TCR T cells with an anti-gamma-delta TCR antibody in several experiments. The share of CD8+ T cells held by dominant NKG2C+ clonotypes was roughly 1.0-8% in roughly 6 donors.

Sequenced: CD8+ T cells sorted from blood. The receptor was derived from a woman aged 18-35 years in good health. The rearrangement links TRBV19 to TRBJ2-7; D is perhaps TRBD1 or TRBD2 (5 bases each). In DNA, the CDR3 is TGTGCCAGTAGCCCCGGGACCGCCGGCTACGAGCAGTACTTC. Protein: CASSPGTAGYEQYF.